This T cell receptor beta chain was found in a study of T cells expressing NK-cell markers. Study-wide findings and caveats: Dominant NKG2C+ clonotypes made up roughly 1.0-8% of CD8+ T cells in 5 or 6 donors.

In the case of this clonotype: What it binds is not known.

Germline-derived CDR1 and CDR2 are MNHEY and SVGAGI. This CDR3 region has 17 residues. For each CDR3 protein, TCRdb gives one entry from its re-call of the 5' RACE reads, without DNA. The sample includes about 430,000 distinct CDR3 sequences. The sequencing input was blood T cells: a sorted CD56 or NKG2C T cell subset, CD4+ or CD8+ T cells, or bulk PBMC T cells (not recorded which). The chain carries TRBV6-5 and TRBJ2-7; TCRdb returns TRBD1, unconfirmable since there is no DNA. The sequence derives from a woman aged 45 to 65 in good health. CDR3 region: CASSPLPGPGHTYEQYF.